This T cell receptor (beta chain) stems from a study of OX40 agonist ivuxolimab in advanced cancers. Study-wide context: The costimulatory receptor OX40 (CD134) was targeted by ivuxolimab, a fully human IgG2 agonistic monoclonal antibody. Intravenous ivuxolimab was administered to patients every 2 weeks at six dose levels: 0.01, 0.1, 0.3, 1.5, 3 and 10 mg/kg. Partial responses occurred in three dose-escalation patients: two with cutaneous melanoma and one with hepatocellular carcinoma. In the dose-escalation cohort, 70% to 85% of patients were male, and the mean age was roughly 60 years, with a range of about 23 to 85. Among the 50 to 55 dose-escalation patients, around 20 had hepatocellular carcinoma, approximately 15 melanoma, 9 renal cell carcinoma and 9 head and neck cancer. Patients were allowed to have had prior anti-PD-1, anti-PD-L1 or anti-CTLA-4 therapy, and 40% of the dose-escalation patients had previously received checkpoint inhibitors. Peripheral TCRbeta sequencing aimed to test whether ivuxolimab altered TCR sequence diversity and caused clonal T-cell expansion. The monotherapy dose-escalation portion (N = 52 patients) of the phase I ivuxolimab trial is reported in the paper.

Genomic DNA was isolated from the sorted cells so that the TCRbeta CDR3 region could be sequenced. The immunoSEQ Assay was used for sequencing of TCRbeta CDR3 regions. In its TCRdb copy, this immuneACCESS table keeps in-frame sequences only and misses some clones. Where compared with another copy, unresolved V genes explain less than half of these, and the others have no known cause. This sample comprises 73,000 or so clones, approximately 78% of them detected only once. About 0.42% of the sample is in the top ten clones. Paper-wide results and their limitations: Low levels of normalized T-cell clonal expansion were also seen in some patients who did not respond. In the 0.1-3.0 mg/kg groups, partial responders had among the lowest normalized peripheral clonal expansion, particularly in CD8+ T cells. After ivuxolimab, CD8+ T cells had more expanded clones than CD4+ T cells on average. The antigen specificity of the peripheral T cells that underwent clonal expansion was not determined. At doses from 0.1 to 3.0 mg/kg, clonal expansion was seen in both CD4+ and CD8+ blood T cells between baseline and week 6.

A note on this clone: Its recognized antigen is unknown. Nothing much larger sits one base from this clone, and base qualities are not available.

The CDR3 runs 16 amino acids, cysteine and phenylalanine included. Of all the DNA, just the CDR3 is kept, 48 bases in frame from base 1. For CDR1 and CDR2, the germline V gene (reference sequence) lists SEHNR and FQNEAQ. Trimming leaves V shorter by 2 bases and J shorter by 8 bases, with the junction holding 7 bases beyond the gene matches. The trial excluded patients who had a history of autoimmune disease or who were on systemic immunosuppression. Peripheral blood for TCR sequencing was collected from all dose cohorts at baseline, on cycle 4 day 1, and on cycle 7 day 1. The samples were taken from a phase I, first-in-human, multicenter, open-label dose-escalation trial of ivuxolimab. Adults with locally advanced or metastatic head and neck squamous cell, hepatocellular, melanoma or renal cell carcinoma were enrolled in the trial. Before TCR sequencing, CD4+ T cells and CD8+ T cells were sorted from peripheral blood as separate populations.

Recombination connected TRBV7-9 to TRBJ1-4, with 11 central nucleotides matching TRBD1. This clonotype was sampled from an adult with an advanced solid tumor such as melanoma, head and neck, liver or kidney cancer. The sequenced sample was CD4+ or CD8+ T cells sorted from blood, obtained in a trial of the OX40 agonist ivuxolimab. The sequenced DNA is TGTGCCAGCAGCTTACGGTTTCGGACAGGGGGCGAAAAACTGTTTTTT. Translation gives CASSLRFRTGGEKLFF.